These T cell receptor beta chains were read from a single sample in a study of molecular identifiers for immune sequencing clone quantification. TCRdb passed the PCR reads through MiXCR, listing each CDR3 protein once. The sample has about half a million distinct CDR3 sequences, under 30% seen once. Sequenced: naive CD8+ T cells from blood, with Jurkat cell RNA spiked in. The receptors were gathered from a human donor in good health. Some libraries in this study had Jurkat cell RNA spiked in. Each CDR3 is given with its conserved first and last residue. D genes are given only for firm matches. Clone size appears in some rows only: once, few, many, or a class for an expanded clone.

few,14,.,TRBV7-8,TRBJ1-2,TGTGCCAGCAGCTTAGTGGGGGCGCCCAGTGGCTACACCTTC,CASSLVGAPSGYTF
.,16,.,TRBV4-3,TRBJ2-1,TGCGCCAGCAGCCAAGATAGAATAGCCGAGTACAATGAGCAGTTCTTC,CASSQDRIAEYNEQFF
.,15,.,TRBV5-6,TRBJ2-1,TGTGCCAGCAGCTACGCCTCGTTCTCCTACAATGAGCAGTTCTTC,CASSYASFSYNEQFF
many,15,.,TRBV28,TRBJ1-5,TGTGCCAGCAGTGGTGGGGGGTATAGCAATCAGCCCCAGCATTTT,CASSGGGYSNQPQHF
many,15,TRBD1,TRBV4-2,TRBJ2-7,TGTGCCAGCAGCCAAGATCTAGACAGGGGATACGAGCAGTACTTC,CASSQDLDRGYEQYF
many,12,TRBD1,TRBV19,TRBJ2-5,TGTGCCAGTAGGACAGGGGGGGAGACCCAGTACTTC,CASRTGGETQYF
.,15,.,TRBV20-1,TRBJ2-7,TGCAGTGCTAGAGATGGGGAGTCAGTGGGCTACGAGCAGTACTTC,CSARDGESVGYEQYF
many,14,.,TRBV12-3/TRBV12-4,TRBJ2-3,TGTGCCAGCAGAGACTATCCCCCCCAGGATACGCAGTATTTT,CASRDYPPQDTQYF
few,16,TRBD2,TRBV27,TRBJ2-1,TGTGCCAGCAGTTTAGCGGGGGGGATTACCTACAATGAGCAGTTCTTC,CASSLAGGITYNEQFF
many,11,.,TRBV19,TRBJ1-1,TGTGCCAGTAGTATCACCACTGAAGCTTTCTTT,CASSITTEAFF
many,16,.,TRBV29-1,TRBJ1-5,TGCAGCGACCTGACAGCTCAGCTTCATAGCAATCAGCCCCAGCATTTT,CSDLTAQLHSNQPQHF
few,13,.,TRBV4-1,TRBJ2-7,TGCGCCAGCAGCCATACCTCAGGGGACGAGCAGTACTTC,CASSHTSGDEQYF
.,13,.,TRBV10-3,TRBJ1-2,TGTGCCATATGCCAGATTCCTAACTATGGCTACACCTTC,CAICQIPNYGYTF
few,16,.,TRBV4-3,TRBJ2-2,TGCGCCAGCAGCCAAGACTGGATAGCGAACACCGGGGAGCTGTTTTTT,CASSQDWIANTGELFF
.,15,.,TRBV2,TRBJ2-3,TGTGCCAGCAGTGGAGAACAGCGGATCACAGATACGCAGTATTTT,CASSGEQRITDTQYF
.,14,TRBD1,TRBV28,TRBJ1-1,TGTGCCCGCAGTTTCAGGGGGGGGGGCCCTGAAGCTTTCTTT,CARSFRGGGPEAFF
many,11,.,TRBV5-1,TRBJ2-3,TGCGCCCCTTACTGGACAGATACGCAGTATTTT,CAPYWTDTQYF
.,15,.,TRBV7-9,TRBJ2-5,TGTGCCAGCAGCTTAACAGAGATCTACCAAGAGACCCAGTACTTC,CASSLTEIYQETQYF
many,16,.,TRBV28,TRBJ2-7,TGTGCCAGCAGTTTGGACCTAGGACGGAGACCCTACGAGCAGTACTTC,CASSLDLGRRPYEQYF
many,16,TRBD1,TRBV7-2,TRBJ2-3,TGTGCCAGCAGCCAGGGCCAGGGGGCATTTATTGATACGCAGTATTTT,CASSQGQGAFIDTQYF
many,16,.,TRBV7-6,TRBJ2-3,TGTGCCAGCAGCTGGACAGAGCAAGGATTTACAGATACGCAGTATTTT,CASSWTEQGFTDTQYF
.,16,TRBD1,TRBV24-1,TRBJ2-2,TGTGCCACCAGTGATCGACAGGGGGCGAAGACCGGGGAGCTGTTTTTT,CATSDRQGAKTGELFF
.,11,.,TRBV20-1,TRBJ2-1,TGCAGTGCTAGTTTGGGAGTTGAGCAGTTCTTC,CSASLGVEQFF
.,12,TRBD1,TRBV6-5,TRBJ1-4,TGTGCCAGCAGACCTCGGACAGGAAAACTGTTTTTT,CASRPRTGKLFF
few,14,.,TRBV30,TRBJ1-1,TGTGCCATGGAGTCCCCCCGCTTGAACACTGAAGCTTTCTTT,CAMESPRLNTEAFF
many,14,.,TRBV4-3,TRBJ2-2,TGCGCCAGCAGCCAAGCCCAGAACACCGGGGAGCTGTTTTTT,CASSQAQNTGELFF
.,15,TRBD1,TRBV19,TRBJ2-1,TGTGCCAGTAGTGTGGACAGGGGCTCCTACAATGAGCAGTTCTTC,CASSVDRGSYNEQFF
.,12,.,TRBV20-1,TRBJ1-5,TGCAGTGCTAGAGCCATCAATCAGCCCCAGCATTTT,CSARAINQPQHF
many,12,TRBD1,TRBV29-1,TRBJ1-1,TGCAGCGCGGGACAGGCGAACACTGAAGCTTTCTTT,CSAGQANTEAFF
.,17,TRBD2,TRBV3-1,TRBJ2-5,TGTGCCAGCAGCCAACCGGGACTAGCGGGAAGGGCAGAGACCCAGTACTTC,CASSQPGLAGRAETQYF
few,15,.,TRBV11-2,TRBJ2-7,TGTGCCAGCAGCTCGACGGGGCGCCTCTCCTACGAGCAGTACTTC,CASSSTGRLSYEQYF
.,17,.,TRBV7-2,TRBJ2-2,TGTGCCAGCAGCTTAGAATTGGCGACAGATTACCCCGGGGAGCTGTTTTTT,CASSLELATDYPGELFF
.,13,.,TRBV11-3,TRBJ1-1,TGTGCCAGCAGCTTGCGACGGAACACTGAAGCTTTCTTT,CASSLRRNTEAFF
.,14,.,TRBV3-1,TRBJ1-1,TGTGCCAGCAGCCAGAGCAGCAGGGATTATGAAGCTTTCTTT,CASSQSSRDYEAFF
many,13,.,TRBV20-1,TRBJ2-7,TGCAGTGCACCCGGACCCCGTAGCTACGAGCAGTACTTC,CSAPGPRSYEQYF
many,16,.,TRBV14,TRBJ2-2,TGTGCCAGCAGCCAAGCCCTCGGGACATACACCGGGGAGCTGTTTTTT,CASSQALGTYTGELFF
many,13,TRBD1,TRBV10-3,TRBJ2-7,TGTGCCATCAGCGGGGACAGCTCCTACGAGCAGTACTTC,CAISGDSSYEQYF
.,13,.,TRBV29-1,TRBJ2-5,TGCAGCGTTAGAGGCGGGGTGCAAGAGACCCAGTACTTC,CSVRGGVQETQYF
many,14,TRBD1,TRBV30,TRBJ2-5,TGTGCCTGGAGTCACGGGACAGGGCAAGAGACCCAGTACTTC,CAWSHGTGQETQYF
many,15,.,TRBV7-6,TRBJ2-3,TGTGCCAGCAGCTTAGGCGGGGGCCTGGCAGATACGCAGTATTTT,CASSLGGGLADTQYF
.,12,.,TRBV5-1,TRBJ2-7,TGCGCCAGCAACTCCTCCGGATACGAGCAGTACTTC,CASNSSGYEQYF
.,17,TRBD1,TRBV11-2,TRBJ2-7,TGTGCCAGCAGCTTCCCCCCGACAGGGGCGGCATCCTACGAGCAGTACTTC,CASSFPPTGAASYEQYF
.,17,TRBD2,TRBV15,TRBJ2-2,TGTGCCACCAGCAGAGATCGGAGCGGGAGTCTCACCGGGGAGCTGTTTTTT,CATSRDRSGSLTGELFF
.,14,.,TRBV30,TRBJ2-7,TGTGCCTGGACCCACGGTGTGGTTTTCAACGAGCAGTACTTC,CAWTHGVVFNEQYF
few,15,TRBD1,TRBV9,TRBJ1-1,TGTGCCAGCAGCCCTCAGACAGGGGGACACACTGAAGCTTTCTTT,CASSPQTGGHTEAFF
.,14,.,TRBV9,TRBJ2-1,TGTGCCAGCAGCGTAGGGACCGGCCCCAATGAGCAGTTCTTC,CASSVGTGPNEQFF
many,16,TRBD2,TRBV27,TRBJ2-3,TGTGCCAGCAGTTTGCAGCTGGGACTATCCACAGATACGCAGTATTTT,CASSLQLGLSTDTQYF
.,16,.,TRBV4-3,TRBJ1-5,TGCGCCAGCAGCCAAGACAGGGGTGCGGGCAATCAGCCCCAGCATTTT,CASSQDRGAGNQPQHF
.,11,.,TRBV7-2,TRBJ1-1,TGTGCCAGCAGCGAACACGCTGAAGCTTTCTTT,CASSEHAEAFF
.,15,.,TRBV27,TRBJ2-7,TGTGCCAGCAGTTTAAGAACAGGGCTTATCTACGAGCAGTACTTC,CASSLRTGLIYEQYF
.,16,.,TRBV28,TRBJ1-1,TGTGCCAGCAGTCAACTCCAACGGGCGGTGAACACTGAAGCTTTCTTT,CASSQLQRAVNTEAFF
many,12,.,TRBV20-1,TRBJ1-1,TGCAGTGCGCGGGGGGTTGCCACTGAAGCTTTCTTT,CSARGVATEAFF
few,16,TRBD2,TRBV13,TRBJ2-3,TGTGCCAGCAGCTTGGGGGCTAGCGGGCACAGAGATACGCAGTATTTT,CASSLGASGHRDTQYF
.,14,.,TRBV6-5,TRBJ2-6,TGTGCCAGCAGTTACTATTCTGGGGCCAACGTCCTGACTTTC,CASSYYSGANVLTF